These T cell receptor beta chains were read from a single sample in a study of CD8 T cells in Susac syndrome. TCRdb independently ran MiXCR on the immunoSEQ multiplex PCR reads; one entry per CDR3 protein. The data show around 300,000 distinct CDR3 sequences, with 92% seen just once and over 0.065% held by the top ten. The sequenced sample was CD4+ T cells from PBMCs. The receptors shown here come from a human donor with multiple sclerosis. Both conserved end residues are part of each CDR3. The order of the fields is clone size, V gene, D gene, J gene, CDR3 DNA, CDR3 protein. A D gene is named only where the DNA matches it firmly. The size entry is marked missing in some rows and otherwise reads once, few, many or a size class.

>NA|TRBV6-2/TRBV6-3|NA|TRBJ2-1
TGTGCCAGCAGTCAGGGACGAAATGAGCAGTTCTTC
CASSQGRNEQFF
>NA|TRBV7-3|TRBD2|TRBJ2-1
TGTGCCAGCAGCTTAACCGGACTAGCGGGGGCTACCTACAATGAGCAGTTCTTC
CASSLTGLAGATYNEQFF
>once|TRBV3-1|NA|TRBJ2-1
TGTGCCAGCAGCCAAGATATTGTCGGCTACAATGAGCAGTTCTTC
CASSQDIVGYNEQFF
>NA|TRBV30|NA|TRBJ1-2
TGTGCCTGGAGTGTTTCTCTGACCCCAGAGGGCTATGGCTACACCTTC
CAWSVSLTPEGYGYTF
>NA|TRBV19|TRBD1|TRBJ2-5
TGTGCCAGTAGTGTCTCGGGACAGCGGAGAGAGACCCAGTACTTC
CASSVSGQRRETQYF
>NA|TRBV12-5|TRBD1|TRBJ1-2
TGTGCTAGTGGTTTGGACCCGACAGGGACAAACTATGGCTACACCTTC
CASGLDPTGTNYGYTF
>NA|TRBV29-1|NA|TRBJ2-4
TGCAGCGTTGAACCCCAAAGGCAACCGAGGGGTCAAAACATTCAGTACTTC
CSVEPQRQPRGQNIQYF
>NA|TRBV11-2|NA|TRBJ2-1
TGTGCCAGCAGCCAGACAGTTGGGTCCTACAATGAGCAGTTCTTC
CASSQTVGSYNEQFF
>once|TRBV6-2/TRBV6-3|NA|TRBJ1-2
TGTGCCAGCAGACCAGGAGGGCAGGGACGTGGCTACACCTTC
CASRPGGQGRGYTF
>NA|TRBV3-1|NA|TRBJ2-5
TGTGCCAGCAGTCCTGAGACATTTCGCGAGACCCAGTACTTC
CASSPETFRETQYF
>NA|TRBV19|TRBD1|TRBJ2-5
TGTGCCAGTCAGGGGGCATCAGAGACCCAGTACTTC
CASQGASETQYF
>NA|TRBV7-8|TRBD1|TRBJ1-1
TGTGCCAGCAGCTCCTGGGACAGGGGGGCGGGTACTGAAGCTTTCTTT
CASSSWDRGAGTEAFF
>NA|TRBV5-1|NA|TRBJ1-4
TGCGCCAGCAGCTCCCGGAGCTTTAATGAAAAACTGTTTTTT
CASSSRSFNEKLFF
>NA|TRBV21-1|NA|TRBJ2-7
TGTGCCAGCAGCAGGGCCAGGGTGTGGGACGAGCAGTACTTC
CASSRARVWDEQYF
>NA|TRBV7-9|NA|TRBJ1-3
TGTGCCAGCAGCTCGACAGATTTCTCTGGAAACACCATATATTTT
CASSSTDFSGNTIYF
>once|TRBV12-3/TRBV12-4|NA|TRBJ2-1
TGTGCCAGCAGTTTCCTCTACGGAAACAATGAGCAGTTCTTC
CASSFLYGNNEQFF
>NA|TRBV20-1|TRBD1|TRBJ2-7
TGCAGTGCTTCCAGTGGGACAGGGCGTGAGCAGTACTTC
CSASSGTGREQYF
>once|TRBV12-3/TRBV12-4|NA|TRBJ1-2
TGTGCCAGCCGGGCCATACAGGCGGATGGCTACACCTTC
CASRAIQADGYTF
>NA|TRBV19|NA|TRBJ1-1
TGTGCCACCCGGGAGCATGGCCGGAACACTGAAGCTTTCTTT
CATREHGRNTEAFF
>NA|TRBV19|NA|TRBJ1-5
TGTGCCAGTAGCCAAGGGGGAGATCAGCCCCAGCATTTT
CASSQGGDQPQHF
>NA|TRBV5-1|TRBD2|TRBJ2-3
TGCGCCAGCAGCTTGGCCACCGGGACTAGTCTTGCAGATACGCAGTATTTT
CASSLATGTSLADTQYF
>NA|TRBV23-1|NA|TRBJ1-2
TGCGCCAGCAGTCAATCCCAAACTGGGTCGACTCCAACGGACCTCTTC
CASSQSQTGSTPTDLF
>NA|TRBV12-3/TRBV12-4|NA|TRBJ2-7
TGTGCCAGCACCCGAGGTGGGCGTTTCGAGCAGTACTTC
CASTRGGRFEQYF
>once|TRBV19|NA|TRBJ2-7
TGTGCCAGTAGTCCGCTAGCTTTGAGCTCCTACGAGCAGTACTTC
CASSPLALSSYEQYF
>NA|TRBV27|NA|TRBJ2-2
TGTGCCAGCAGTTTATTGGCAGGGTCAGTTGTATGGGAGCTGTTTTTT
CASSLLAGSVVWELFF
>NA|TRBV4-1|NA|TRBJ1-1
TGCGCCAGCAGCCAAGGAACGAGGAGCGGGGGAACTGAAGCTTTCTTT
CASSQGTRSGGTEAFF
>NA|TRBV20-1|NA|TRBJ2-2
TGCAGTGCTAGAGCCTACGGGATCAGGACCGGGGAGCTGTTTTTT
CSARAYGIRTGELFF
>NA|TRBV6-6|NA|TRBJ2-3
TGTGCCAGCAGTGTCACGACAGGGAGGGGGACAGATACGCAGTATTTT
CASSVTTGRGTDTQYF
>NA|TRBV6-5|NA|TRBJ1-1
TGTGCCAGCAGTTACGGGAGGCACGGGAACACTGAAGCTTTCTTT
CASSYGRHGNTEAFF
>NA|TRBV25-1|NA|TRBJ1-4
TGTGCCAGCAGATCCGGGCCGAATGAAAAACTGTTTTTT
CASRSGPNEKLFF
>NA|TRBV12-3/TRBV12-4|NA|TRBJ1-2
TGTGCCAGCAGCCCCGACCGGCGGGAAGGCTACACCTTC
CASSPDRREGYTF
>NA|TRBV6-1|NA|TRBJ2-1
TGTGCCAGCAGCCCCCTTAGCGGAGAGGGTAGCTCCTACAATGAGCAGTTCTTC
CASSPLSGEGSSYNEQFF
>once|TRBV5-1|NA|TRBJ1-4
TGCGCCAGCAGCTTGGCCGGGCAGGATCGGGAAAAACTGTTTTTT
CASSLAGQDREKLFF
>NA|TRBV20-1|NA|TRBJ1-1
TGCAGTGCTAGGGGGGGGGCGGGGAACACTGAAGCTTTCTTT
CSARGGAGNTEAFF
>NA|TRBV7-2|NA|TRBJ2-5
TGTGCCAGCAGCCCCTCCGGGGAGGAGACCCAGTACTTC
CASSPSGEETQYF